Sequencing of this TCR beta chain was carried out in a study of blood T cells in healthy people across ages. Trimming left V 4 bases short and J 4 bases short, with 17 bases between. Germline CDR1 is SGHRS and CDR2 is YFSETQ. The CDR3 runs 15 residues. A second PCR, run for about 6 to 11 cycles, used a sample-barcoded 5' primer plus a J-beta primer mix. One entry per CDR3 protein results from TCRdb running MiXCR on the 5' RACE reads. The table records roughly 1,100,000 distinct CDR3 sequences, approximately 25% of them present only once. Donor samples were obtained from healthy Caucasian individuals from Russia, aged about 6 to 90. These same data were also listed under a study on T cells of mothers and their children.

Sequenced input: blood. This sequence was found in a girl aged 2-10 years in good health. This chain connects TRBV5-1 to TRBJ1-2, with D unclear. This CDR3 is CASSLLPGSSYGYTF. The CDR3 nucleotides read TGCGCCAGCAGCCTACTTCCCGGGTCTAGCTATGGCTACACCTTC.